This T cell receptor beta chain stems from a study of shared clonotypes between healthy human individuals. Looking at the study overall: There were three CD4 naive, three CD4 memory, two CD8 naive and one CD8 memory plates per donor. Whole-study findings and limits: Rarefaction showed sorted-subset sequencing was incomplete despite large depth. Clonotypes that were shared across four donors made up approximately 5% of naive CD4 clonotypes.

The repertoire was sequenced with immunoSEQ multiplex PCR; TCRdb's copy has only in-frame clones and lacks some. This table has approximately 1.4 million clones, under 99% appearing once. Points on this clone: Its target is unknown.

Trimming took 4 bases from V and 6 from J, leaving 20 bases between them. The CDR3 is 16 amino acids. Germline V gives CDR1 LGHNA, CDR2 YSLEER. The rearrangement links TRBV4-3 to TRBJ2-3; tentatively, D is TRBD2 (6 bases). The sample consisted of naive CD4+ T cells sorted from blood. This sample's subset: CD45RA+ positively selected. This TCR was sampled from a man aged 25-45 years in good health. The CDR3 DNA is TGCGCCAGCAGCCCCCACTTCTCGGGAGTATATGATACGCAGTATTTT. Its protein is CASSPHFSGVYDTQYF.